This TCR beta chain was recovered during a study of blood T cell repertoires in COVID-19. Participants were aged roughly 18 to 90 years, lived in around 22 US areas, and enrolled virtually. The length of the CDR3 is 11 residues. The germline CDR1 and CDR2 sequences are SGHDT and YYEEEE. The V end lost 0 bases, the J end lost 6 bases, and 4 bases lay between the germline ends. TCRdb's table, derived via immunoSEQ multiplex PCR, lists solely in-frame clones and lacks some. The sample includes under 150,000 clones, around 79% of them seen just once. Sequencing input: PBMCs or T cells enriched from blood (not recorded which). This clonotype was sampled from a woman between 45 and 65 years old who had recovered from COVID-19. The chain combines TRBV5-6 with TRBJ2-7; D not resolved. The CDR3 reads CASSLGGEQYF. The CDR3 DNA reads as TGTGCCAGCAGCTTGGGCGGCGAGCAGTACTTC.